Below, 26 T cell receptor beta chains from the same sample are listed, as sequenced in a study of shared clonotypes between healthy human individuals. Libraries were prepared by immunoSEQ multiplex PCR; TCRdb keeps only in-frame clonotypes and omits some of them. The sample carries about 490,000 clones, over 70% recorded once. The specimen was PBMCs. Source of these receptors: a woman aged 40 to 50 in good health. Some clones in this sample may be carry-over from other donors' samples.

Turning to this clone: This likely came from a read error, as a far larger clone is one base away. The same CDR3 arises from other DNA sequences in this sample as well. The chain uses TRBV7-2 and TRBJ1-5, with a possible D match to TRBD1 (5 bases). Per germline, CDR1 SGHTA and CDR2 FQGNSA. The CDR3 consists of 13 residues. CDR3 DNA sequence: TGTGCCAGCAGCCCCCGAGGGGATCAGCCCCAGCACTTT. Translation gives CASSPRGDQPQHF.

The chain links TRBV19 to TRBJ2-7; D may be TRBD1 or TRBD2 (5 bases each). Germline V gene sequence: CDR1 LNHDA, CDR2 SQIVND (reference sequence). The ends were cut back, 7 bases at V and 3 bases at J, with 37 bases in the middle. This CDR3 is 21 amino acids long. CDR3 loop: CASMEPGMVWAPGTPLYEQYF. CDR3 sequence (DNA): TGTGCCAGTATGGAACCAGGGATGGTCTGGGCTCCCGGGACCCCCCTCTACGAGCAGTACTTC.

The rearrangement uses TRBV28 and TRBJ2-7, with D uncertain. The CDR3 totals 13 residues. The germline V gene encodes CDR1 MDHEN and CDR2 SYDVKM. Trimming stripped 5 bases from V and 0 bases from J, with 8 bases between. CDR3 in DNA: TGTGCCAGCAGTACACCATCCTCCTACGAGCAGTACTTC. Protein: CASSTPSSYEQYF.

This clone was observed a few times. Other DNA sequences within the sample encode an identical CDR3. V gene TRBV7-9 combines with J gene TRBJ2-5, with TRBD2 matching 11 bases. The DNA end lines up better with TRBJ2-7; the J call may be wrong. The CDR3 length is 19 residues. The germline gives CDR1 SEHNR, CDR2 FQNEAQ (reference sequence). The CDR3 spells CASSLGTSGYKTYPYEQYF. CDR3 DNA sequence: TGTGCCAGCAGCTTAGGGACTAGCGGGTACAAGACTTACCCCTACGAGCAGTACTTC.

CDR3 loop: CASSRSGAVGNEQFF. The CDR3 nucleotides are TGTGCCAGCAGCCGATCAGGGGCGGTTGGGAATGAGCAGTTCTTC. V is TRBV7-9 and J is TRBJ2-1; possible D gene TRBD1, 6 bases. The ends were cut back, 5 bases at V and 7 bases at J, with 18 bases in the middle. This CDR3 comprises 15 residues. The germline V gene encodes CDR1 SEHNR and CDR2 FQNEAQ (reference sequence). The entire variable domain, with the rest obtained from reference TRBV7-9 and TRBJ2-1, is as follows: DTGVSQNPRHKITKRGQNVTFRCDPISEHNRLYWYRQTLGQGPEFLTYFQNEAQLEKSRLLSDRFSAERPKGSFSTLEIQRTEQGDSAMYLCASSRSGAVGNEQFFGPGTRLTVL.

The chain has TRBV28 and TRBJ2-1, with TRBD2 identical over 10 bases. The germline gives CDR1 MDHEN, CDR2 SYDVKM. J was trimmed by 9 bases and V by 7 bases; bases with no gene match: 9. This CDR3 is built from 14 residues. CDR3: CASNPAGGWGEQFF. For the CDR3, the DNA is TGTGCCAGCAACCCAGCGGGAGGGTGGGGTGAGCAGTTCTTC.

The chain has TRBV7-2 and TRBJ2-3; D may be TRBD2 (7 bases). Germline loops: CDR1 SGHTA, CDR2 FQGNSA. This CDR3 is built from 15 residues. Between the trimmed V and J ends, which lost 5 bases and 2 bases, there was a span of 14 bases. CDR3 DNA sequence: TGTGCCAGCAGCCCATGGGGGGGACACACAGATACGCAGTATTTT. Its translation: CASSPWGGHTDTQYF.

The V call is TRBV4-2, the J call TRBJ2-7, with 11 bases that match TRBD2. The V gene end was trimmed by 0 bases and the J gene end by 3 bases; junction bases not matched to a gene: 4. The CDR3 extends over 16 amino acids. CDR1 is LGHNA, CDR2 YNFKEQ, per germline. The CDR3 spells CASSQDRLAGFYEQYF. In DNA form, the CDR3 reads TGTGCCAGCAGCCAAGACCGACTAGCGGGGTTCTACGAGCAGTACTTC.

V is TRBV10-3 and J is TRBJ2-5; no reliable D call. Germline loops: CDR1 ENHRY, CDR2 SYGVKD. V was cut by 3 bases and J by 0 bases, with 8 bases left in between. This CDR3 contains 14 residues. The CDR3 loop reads CAISDLGNQETQYF. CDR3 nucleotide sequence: TGTGCCATCAGTGATCTGGGAAACCAAGAGACCCAGTACTTC.

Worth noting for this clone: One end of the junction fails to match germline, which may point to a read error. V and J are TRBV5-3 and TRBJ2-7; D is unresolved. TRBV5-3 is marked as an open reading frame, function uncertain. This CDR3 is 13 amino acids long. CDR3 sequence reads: CASSLQFVHEQYF. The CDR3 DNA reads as TGTGCCAGCAGCTTGCAGTTCGTCCACGAGCAGTACTTC.

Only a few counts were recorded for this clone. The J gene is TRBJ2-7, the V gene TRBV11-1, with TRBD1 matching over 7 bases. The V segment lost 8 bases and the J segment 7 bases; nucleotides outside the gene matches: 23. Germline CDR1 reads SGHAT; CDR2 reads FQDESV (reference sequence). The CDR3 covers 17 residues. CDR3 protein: CASRHGTVNYLTGEQYF. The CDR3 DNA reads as TGTGCCAGCCGACATGGGACAGTAAACTACCTGACGGGAGAGCAGTACTTC.

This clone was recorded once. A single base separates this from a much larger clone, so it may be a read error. The CDR3 region is CASNHHPGQGSLFRGNTIYF. The DNA for the CDR3 is TGTGCCAGCAACCACCACCCGGGACAGGGAAGTCTCTTTCGGGGAAACACCATATATTTT. The chain uses TRBV27 and TRBJ1-3; 9 bases fit TRBD1. The germline CDR1 and CDR2 sequences are MNHEY and SMNVEV (reference sequence). The CDR3 has 20 residues. Trimming removed 7 bases from V and 4 bases from J; junction bases left unmatched: 23.

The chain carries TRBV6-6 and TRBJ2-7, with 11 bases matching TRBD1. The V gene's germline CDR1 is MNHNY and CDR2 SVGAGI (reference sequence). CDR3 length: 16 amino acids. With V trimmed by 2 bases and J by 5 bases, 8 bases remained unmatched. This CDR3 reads CASSYPTGQGADEQYF. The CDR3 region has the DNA TGTGCCAGCAGTTACCCCACTGGACAGGGGGCCGACGAGCAGTACTTC.

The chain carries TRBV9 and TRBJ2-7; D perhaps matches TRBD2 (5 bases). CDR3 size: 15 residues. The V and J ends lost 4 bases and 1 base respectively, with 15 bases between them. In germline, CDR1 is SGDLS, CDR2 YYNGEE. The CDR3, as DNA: TGTGCCAGCAGCCCCCCCTTGGGGAGTTCCTACGAGCAGTACTTC. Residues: CASSPPLGSSYEQYF. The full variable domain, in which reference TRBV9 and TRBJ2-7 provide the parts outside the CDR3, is DSGVTQTPKHLITATGQRVTLRCSPRSGDLSVYWYQQSLDQGLQFLIQYYNGEERAKGNILERFSAQQFPDLHSELNLSSLELGDSALYFCASSPPLGSSYEQYFGPGTRLTVT.

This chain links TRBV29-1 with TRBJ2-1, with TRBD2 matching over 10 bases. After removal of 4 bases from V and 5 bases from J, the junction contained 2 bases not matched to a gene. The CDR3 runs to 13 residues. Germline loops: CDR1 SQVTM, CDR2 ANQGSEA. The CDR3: CSVGTSGNNEQFF. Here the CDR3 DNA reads TGCAGCGTTGGGACTAGCGGAAACAATGAGCAGTTCTTC.

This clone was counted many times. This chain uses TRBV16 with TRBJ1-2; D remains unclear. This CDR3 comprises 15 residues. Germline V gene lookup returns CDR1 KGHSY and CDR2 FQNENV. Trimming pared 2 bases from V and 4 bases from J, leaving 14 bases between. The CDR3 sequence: CASSQQPGESYGYTF. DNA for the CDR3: TGTGCCAGCAGCCAACAACCTGGAGAATCCTATGGCTACACCTTC. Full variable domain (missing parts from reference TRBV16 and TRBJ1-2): GEEVAQTPKHLVRGEGQKAKLYCAPIKGHSYVFWYQQVLKNEFKFLISFQNENVFDETGMPKERFSAKCLPNSPCSLEIQATKLEDSAVYFCASSQQPGESYGYTFGSGTRLTVV.

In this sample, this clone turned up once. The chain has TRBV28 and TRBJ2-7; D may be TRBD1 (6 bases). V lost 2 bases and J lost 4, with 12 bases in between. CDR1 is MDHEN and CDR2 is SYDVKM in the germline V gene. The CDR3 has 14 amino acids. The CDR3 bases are TGTGCCAGCAGTTTAAGGGGGAGTAGGTACGAGCAGTACTTC. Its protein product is CASSLRGSRYEQYF.

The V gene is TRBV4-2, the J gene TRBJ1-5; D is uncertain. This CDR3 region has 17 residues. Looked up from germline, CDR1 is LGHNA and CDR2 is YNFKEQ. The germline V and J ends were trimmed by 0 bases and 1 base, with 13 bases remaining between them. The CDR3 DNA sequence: TGTGCCAGCAGCCAAGATGTGGGTGTAGTGAGCAATCAGCCCCAGCATTTT. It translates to CASSQDVGVVSNQPQHF.

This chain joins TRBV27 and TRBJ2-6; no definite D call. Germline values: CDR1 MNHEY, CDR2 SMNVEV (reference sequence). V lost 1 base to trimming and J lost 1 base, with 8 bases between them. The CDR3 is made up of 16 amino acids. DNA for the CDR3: TGTGCCAGCAGTTTATACGTGGCATCTGGGGCCAACGTCCTGACTTTC. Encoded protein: CASSLYVASGANVLTF.

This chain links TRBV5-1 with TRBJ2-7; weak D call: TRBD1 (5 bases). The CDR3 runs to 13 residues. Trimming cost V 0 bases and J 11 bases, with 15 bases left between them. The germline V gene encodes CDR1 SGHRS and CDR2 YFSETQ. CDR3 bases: TGCGCCAGCAGCTTGGAATCACAGGACGTTAAGTACTTC. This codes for CASSLESQDVKYF.

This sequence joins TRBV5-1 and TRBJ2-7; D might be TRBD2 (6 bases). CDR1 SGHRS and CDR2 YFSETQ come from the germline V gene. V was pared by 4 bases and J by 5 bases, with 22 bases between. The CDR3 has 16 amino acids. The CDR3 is CASSPGLLVLPDEQYF. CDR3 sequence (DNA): TGCGCCAGCAGCCCGGGACTCCTCGTGCTACCGGACGAGCAGTACTTC.

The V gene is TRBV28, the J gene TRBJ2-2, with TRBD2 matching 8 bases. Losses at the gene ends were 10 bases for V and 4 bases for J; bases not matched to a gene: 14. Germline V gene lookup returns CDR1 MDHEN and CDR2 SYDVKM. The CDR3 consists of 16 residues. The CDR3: CATSGPGTRATGELFF. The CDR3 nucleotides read TGTGCCACCTCCGGTCCCGGGACTAGAGCCACCGGGGAGCTGTTTTTT.

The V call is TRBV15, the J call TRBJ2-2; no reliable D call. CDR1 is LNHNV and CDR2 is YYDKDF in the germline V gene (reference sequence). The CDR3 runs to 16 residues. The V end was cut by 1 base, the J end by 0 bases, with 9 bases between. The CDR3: CATSRAHSTNTGELFF. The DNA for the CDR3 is TGTGCCACCAGCAGAGCCCACTCTACGAACACCGGGGAGCTGTTTTTT. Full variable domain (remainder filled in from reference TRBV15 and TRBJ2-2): DAMVIQNPRYQVTQFGKPVTLSCSQTLNHNVMYWYQQKSSQAPKLLFHYYDKDFNNEADTPDNFQSRRPNTSFCFLDIRSPGLGDTAMYLCATSRAHSTNTGELFFGEGSRLTVL.

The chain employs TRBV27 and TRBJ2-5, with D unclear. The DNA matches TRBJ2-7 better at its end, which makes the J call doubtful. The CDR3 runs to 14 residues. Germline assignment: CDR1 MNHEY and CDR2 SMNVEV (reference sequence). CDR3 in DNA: TGTGCCAGCAGTTTAAAACAGACCGACTACGAGCAGTACTTC. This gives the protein CASSLKQTDYEQYF.

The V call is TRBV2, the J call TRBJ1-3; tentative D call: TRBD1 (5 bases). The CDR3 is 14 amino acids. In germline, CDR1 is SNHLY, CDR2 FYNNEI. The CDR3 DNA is TGTGTTCCCCGACAGCGAAACTCTGGAAACACCATATATTTT. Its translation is CVPRQRNSGNTIYF. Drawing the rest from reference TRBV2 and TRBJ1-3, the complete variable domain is EPEVTQTPSHQVTQMGQEVILRCVPISNHLYFYWYRQILGQKVEFLVSFYNNEISEKSEIFDDQFSVERPDGSNFTLKIRSTKLEDSAMYFCVPRQRNSGNTIYFGEGSWLTVV.

The CDR3 protein is CASSEGFAGGGTGELFF. CDR3 bases: TGTGCCAGCAGTGAAGGGTTTGCAGGGGGTGGCACCGGGGAGCTGTTTTTT. V usage is TRBV6-4 and J usage is TRBJ2-2, with 7 bases aligning to TRBD1. Per germline, CDR1 MRHNA and CDR2 SNTAGT. The CDR3 length is 17 residues. V lost 3 bases and J lost 4; bases outside the gene matches: 11.